This TCR beta chain was profiled in a study of blood T cell repertoires in COVID-19. Looking at the study overall: Collection of acute and convalescent COVID-19 samples took place in the United States, Italy and Spain. T cells, B-cell-depleted T cells, or PBMCs supplied cDNA or gDNA.

Per the germline V gene, CDR1 is SSHAT and CDR2 is FNYEAQ (reference sequence). This CDR3 has 15 residues. The authors' processing: Reference gene primer amplification yielded estimated nucleated cell counts. The protocol was immunoSEQ multiplex PCR, while the TCRdb copy is restricted to in-frame clones and leaves out a portion. V and J calls and clone size are as listed in that table; D and trimming were resolved from the DNA. The repertoire holds nearly 95,000 clones, about 90% seen once, with around 1.5% in the top ten. This clone was observed once. At one end, the junction sequence differs from germline, possibly due to a read error.

The sequence came from a human donor with active COVID-19. The donor label of this sample is uncertain. This chain connects TRBV7-7 to TRBJ2-5, with a possible D match to TRBD2 (6 bases). The sequenced material came from peripheral blood. The CDR3 loop reads CASSLGTSSQETQYF. Here the CDR3 DNA reads TGTGCTAGCAGCTTAGGAACTAGCTCGCAAGAGACCCAGTACTTC.